The clone carrying this TCR beta chain occurred a few times. Its antigen is as yet unknown. These data originate in a study of T cell repertoires in cytomegalovirus infection. Study background: Based on public TCR beta signatures, there were indications of CMV infection and of a matching HLA type. Study-level points and caveats: Dominating the ex vivo response were TCR beta clonotypes that were CMV-specific and HLA-C-restricted. Using cumulative public TCR beta family frequency, the authors identified those who carried CMV together with the relevant HLA.

There are 10 residues in the CDR3. Deletions cut 11 bases from V and 3 bases from J, with 7 bases between. Germline assignment: CDR1 ENHRY and CDR2 SYGVKD. TCRdb re-called the reads through MiXCR, storing one row per CDR3 protein. The data show 200,000 to 300,000 distinct CDR3 sequences, about an eighth seen once. This chain links TRBV10-3 with TRBJ1-1; maybe TRBD1 (5 bases). The material sequenced was PBMCs. This clonotype was sampled from a human donor in good health (CMV status not recorded). Some clones in this sample may be carry-over from other donors' samples. CDR3 DNA: TGTGCCGCCAGGGACACTGAAGCTTTCTTT. Translating it yields CAARDTEAFF.